Included here is one T cell receptor (beta chain) sequence, with context. Its antigen is not identified. The data stem from a study of shared clonotypes between healthy human individuals. General study results and limits: Among non-shared clonotypes, generation probabilities were lower than among those shared by all four donors. When naive CD4 clonotypes were compared across several donors, 5% to 5.5% were shared. Genetic and exposure-history diversity was limited by the few donors.

Pooled CD45RO+ cells and CCR7-negative CD45RA+ TemRA cells made up CD8 memory. CDR3 length: 14 amino acids. The V gene's germline CDR1 is MNHEY and CDR2 SMNVEV (reference sequence). V was cut by 5 bases and J by 8 bases, with 16 bases left in between. Generated by immunoSEQ multiplex PCR, the TCRdb table keeps only in-frame clones and is missing some. The sample has around 690,000 clones; about 92% are singletons. The sequencing input was memory CD8+ T cells from PBMCs. Subset noted: CD45RO+ cells pooled with CCR7-negative TemRA cells. This receptor was identified in a man aged 18 to 29 in good health. Some clones in this sample may be carry-over from other donors' samples. V gene TRBV27 combines with J gene TRBJ2-1; no firm D call. This CDR3 is CASSLRHRMDEQFF. CDR3 in DNA: TGTGCCAGCAGTCTCCGACACCGGATGGATGAGCAGTTCTTC.